These 22 T cell receptor beta chains were sequenced from one sample in a study of OX40 agonist ivuxolimab in advanced cancers. Libraries came from the immunoSEQ multiplex PCR assay. TCRdb limited this immuneACCESS table to in-frame rearrangements with V and J called. A share of clones is missing; checked studies link under half to unresolved V genes, and the rest is unexplained. The sample has some 42,000 clones on record, 86% of them singletons. 21% of the sample is held by the ten biggest clonotypes. The specimen was CD4+ or CD8+ T cells sorted from blood, collected in a trial of the OX40 agonist ivuxolimab. Receptor source: an adult with an advanced solid tumor such as melanoma, head and neck, liver or kidney cancer.

This clone was counted a single time. J is TRBJ2-3 and V is TRBV2; 10 nucleotides match TRBD2. The length of the CDR3 is 15 residues. Germline V gene data show CDR1 as SNHLY and CDR2 as FYNNEI. V shed 3 bases and J 3 bases; nucleotides not matched to a gene: 3. CDR3 protein: CASSDLAGVTDTQYF. As DNA, the CDR3 is TGTGCCAGCAGTGATCTAGCGGGGGTTACAGATACGCAGTATTTT.

V is TRBV18 and J is TRBJ2-1; unclear D gene. V was pared by 1 base and J by 6 bases, with 10 bases between. The CDR3 runs to 14 residues. Germline V gives CDR1 KGHSH, CDR2 LQKENI. CDR3 in DNA: TGTGCCAGCTCACCACGGCAGTCCATCAATGAGCAGTTCTTC. Translation: CASSPRQSINEQFF.

Turning to this clone: At one end the junction does not follow the germline gene, possibly because of a read error. The chain employs TRBV27 and TRBJ2-6; D unclear. The CDR3 has 15 amino acids. CDR1 and CDR2 from the germline V gene are MNHEY and SMNVEV (reference sequence). The DNA for the CDR3 is TGTGCCAGCAGTCTGCGTAGTCCTGGCTACAAAGTCGGGCCATTC. Its translation is CASSLRSPGYKVGPF.

This chain connects TRBV2 to TRBJ2-7; the D call may be TRBD1 or TRBD2 (5 bases each). The V gene lost 2 bases and the J gene lost 6 bases, with 20 bases spanning the gap. The CDR3 length is 16 residues. Germline V CDR1 and CDR2: SNHLY, FYNNEI. CDR3 region: CASSECRDGSLCEQYF. The CDR3 bases are TGTGCCAGCAGTGAATGCCGGGACGGAAGCCTTTGCGAGCAGTACTTC.

The CDR3 region is CASSYLTGSNSPLHF. CDR3 bases: TGCGCCAGCAGCTATCTCACAGGGTCTAATTCACCCCTCCACTTT. The V call is TRBV4-1, the J call TRBJ1-6; D might be TRBD1 (6 bases). The CDR3 length is 15 residues. Germline lookup yields CDR1 MGHRA and CDR2 YSYEKL. Trimming removed 5 bases from V and 6 bases from J, with 14 bases in between.

The chain carries TRBV5-1 and TRBJ2-5; no reliable D call. Trimming took off 0 bases at V and 2 bases at J, with 8 bases between the two ends. The CDR3 loop spans 14 amino acids. Germline-derived CDR1 and CDR2 are SGHRS and YFSETQ. The CDR3 is CASSLDYLQETQYF. The CDR3, as DNA: TGCGCCAGCAGCTTGGACTACCTACAAGAGACCCAGTACTTC.

The chain is built from TRBV7-9 and TRBJ1-2; tentatively, D is TRBD1 (6 bases). Trimming pared 4 bases from V and 7 bases from J, leaving 16 bases between. Looked up from germline, CDR1 is SEHNR and CDR2 is FQNEAQ (reference sequence). The CDR3 runs to 14 residues. CDR3 protein: CASSYTQGRPGYTF. CDR3 sequence (DNA): TGTGCCAGCAGCTACACACAGGGTCGACCTGGCTACACCTTC.

The chain is built from TRBV29-1 and TRBJ1-1; 8 bases align to TRBD1. Germline V gives CDR1 SQVTM, CDR2 ANQGSEA. The length of the CDR3 is 16 residues. The junction had 15 bases not matched to a gene; V was cut back by 2 bases and J by 7 bases. In DNA, the CDR3 is TGCAGCGTTGAACTACTTATAGGACAGGGTACGGGTGAAGCTTTCTTT. Translated, it gives CSVELLIGQGTGEAFF. The whole variable domain, filled in from reference TRBV29-1 and TRBJ1-1, reads SAVISQKPSRDICQRGTSLTIQCQVDSQVTMMFWYRQQPGQSLTLIATANQGSEATYESGFVIDKFPISRPNLTFSTLTVSNMSPEDSSIYLCSVELLIGQGTGEAFFGQGTRLTVV.

The rearrangement uses TRBV11-2 and TRBJ2-1; D gene ambiguous. Trimming stripped 1 base from V and 9 bases from J, with 1 base between. Germline V gene sequence: CDR1 SGHAT, CDR2 FQNNGV. The CDR3 contains 10 residues. The CDR3 loop reads CASSLGEQFF. In DNA form, the CDR3 reads TGTGCCAGCAGCTTAGGTGAGCAGTTCTTC.

The chain is built from TRBV10-1 and TRBJ2-5; tentatively, D is TRBD2 (6 bases). This CDR3 comprises 14 residues. Trimming left V 4 bases short and J 3 bases short, with 12 bases between. Looked up from germline, CDR1 is WNHNN and CDR2 is SYGVQD (reference sequence). The CDR3 DNA follows: TGCGCCAGCAGTGGGGGGGTGGAGGAAGAGACCCAGTACTTC. Translation: CASSGGVEEETQYF.

This chain uses TRBV7-6 with TRBJ2-1, with D possibly matching TRBD1 (6 bases). This CDR3 region has 15 residues. Trimming took 4 bases from V and 5 from J, leaving 15 bases between them. Germline V gives CDR1 SGHVS, CDR2 FNYEAQ. CDR3 bases: TGTGCCAGCAGCTCCAGGGGTTCGGGGAACAATGAGCAGTTCTTC. Residues: CASSSRGSGNNEQFF.

The V gene is TRBV5-5, the J gene TRBJ2-7; D is perhaps TRBD1 or TRBD2 (5 bases each). Deletions cut 4 bases from V and 2 bases from J, with 16 bases between. Germline CDR1 SGHKS, CDR2 YYEKEE (reference sequence). The CDR3 spans 15 residues. The CDR3 sequence is CASSPWSGLPYEQYF. Here the CDR3 DNA reads TGTGCCAGCAGCCCGTGGTCGGGGCTCCCCTACGAGCAGTACTTC.

This chain uses TRBV27 with TRBJ2-2; TRBD1 matches at 9 bases. Germline CDR1 MNHEY, CDR2 SMNVEV (reference sequence). CDR3 length equals 16 residues. Trimming removed 6 bases from V and 2 bases from J; junction bases left unmatched: 7. CDR3 in DNA: TGTGCCAGCAGACAGCTGACAGGGGGTAACACCGGGGAGCTGTTTTTT. It codes for CASRQLTGGNTGELFF.

V is TRBV6-6 and J is TRBJ2-7; 7 bases align to TRBD2. The CDR3 is 12 residues long. The V gene end was trimmed by 8 bases and the J gene end by 6 bases; junction bases not matched to a gene: 7. Germline assignment: CDR1 MNHNY and CDR2 SVGAGI (reference sequence). The CDR3 reads CASGEGSGEQYF. Written as DNA, the CDR3 is TGTGCCAGCGGGGAGGGGAGCGGCGAGCAGTACTTC.

The chain's CDR3 is CASSTRGGYEQFF. The CDR3 nucleotides read TGCGCCAGCAGCACTAGAGGGGGGTATGAGCAGTTCTTC. V usage is TRBV4-3 and J usage is TRBJ2-1, with D tentatively TRBD1 or TRBD2 (6 bases each). Germline lookup yields CDR1 LGHNA and CDR2 YSLEER. V was clipped by 5 bases and J by 8 bases, with 13 bases between them. CDR3 size: 13 residues.

This clone has a single count. V is TRBV7-3 and J is TRBJ1-5, with TRBD1 identical over 10 bases. The germline V gene has CDR1 SGHTA and CDR2 FQGTGA. The V segment lost 4 bases and the J segment 1 base; nucleotides outside the gene matches: 10. The CDR3 contains 18 residues. The CDR3 nucleotides read TGTGCCAGCAGCTGGGACAGGGGCCTTTCCATGAGCAATCAGCCCCAGCATTTT. Its protein product is CASSWDRGLSMSNQPQHF.

Within the sample, this clone is large (0.1 to 1%). V gene TRBV19 combines with J gene TRBJ2-2; D perhaps matches TRBD1 (6 bases). CDR1 LNHDA and CDR2 SQIVND come from the germline V gene (reference sequence). The CDR3 sequence is 14 residues long. V was cut by 5 bases and J by 4 bases, with 11 bases left in between. The CDR3 here is CASSPGHLTGELFF. CDR3 DNA sequence: TGTGCCAGTAGTCCGGGACACCTCACCGGGGAGCTGTTTTTT.

This chain connects TRBV7-9 to TRBJ1-4; no reliable D call. CDR1 is SEHNR and CDR2 is FQNEAQ in the germline V gene (reference sequence). CDR3 length: 14 amino acids. The V and J ends lost 1 base and 4 bases respectively, with 7 bases between them. The CDR3 region is CASSLVGFNEKLFF. The DNA for the CDR3 is TGTGCCAGCAGCTTAGTTGGGTTTAATGAAAAACTGTTTTTT.

The chain employs TRBV7-9 and TRBJ2-5, with no clear D. Trimming took off 1 base at V and 5 bases at J, with 5 bases between the two ends. The CDR3 sequence is 12 residues long. The germline CDR1 and CDR2 sequences are SEHNR and FQNEAQ (reference sequence). The CDR3 region has the DNA TGTGCCAGCAGCTTAGATGGGGAGACCCAGTACTTC. Amino acid sequence: CASSLDGETQYF.

In the case of this clone: At one end the junction does not follow the germline gene, possibly because of a read error. The chain carries TRBV6-1 and TRBJ2-5; D not resolved. There are 14 residues in the CDR3. Looked up from germline, CDR1 is MNHNS and CDR2 is SASEGT. CDR3 protein: CASSHNRKQGTQYF. The CDR3 DNA reads as TGTGCCAGCAGTCACAACCGTAAACAAGGGACCCAGTACTTC.

By share, this clone counts as medium-sized. The J gene is TRBJ1-5, the V gene TRBV4-2; 8 bases are a match to TRBD1. J lost 5 bases, V lost 0 bases, and 6 bases had no gene match. CDR1 LGHNA and CDR2 YNFKEQ come from the germline V gene. The CDR3 spans 16 residues. The CDR3 DNA reads TGTGCCAGCAGCCAAGAGCAAGGACAGGGCGATCAGCCCCAGCATTTT. Translating it yields CASSQEQGQGDQPQHF.

This chain connects TRBV11-2 to TRBJ1-2; TRBD1 agrees at 11 bases. The CDR3 totals 13 residues. V lost 7 bases and J lost 8; bases outside the gene matches: 6. Germline V CDR1 and CDR2: SGHAT, FQNNGV. CDR3 sequence (DNA): TGTGCCAGCAACGGACAGGGGGCCTACGGCTACACCTTC. It encodes CASNGQGAYGYTF.